The 27 T cell receptor beta chains given below trace back to one sample, sequenced in a study of shared clonotypes between healthy human individuals. Clones were sequenced by immunoSEQ multiplex PCR, and TCRdb holds only the in-frame ones, with some missing. Of about a million clones listed, approximately 76% are singletons. Material: memory CD4+ T cells sorted from blood. The subset denotes: CD45RA-negative fraction. These TCRs come from a man aged 18-30 years in good health.

The rearrangement uses TRBV9 and TRBJ1-6, with a tentative D call TRBD1 (6 bases). The CDR3 length is 16 residues. Trimming took 3 bases from V and 5 from J, leaving 15 bases between them. Germline-derived CDR1 and CDR2 are SGDLS and YYNGEE. CDR3 in amino acids: CASSAESGADNSPLHF. The CDR3 bases are TGTGCCAGCAGCGCGGAGTCGGGGGCGGATAATTCACCCCTCCACTTT.

The sample holds a few counts of this clone. The genes are TRBV2 and TRBJ2-6; either TRBD1 or TRBD2 may fit D (5 bases each). Looked up from germline, CDR1 is SNHLY and CDR2 is FYNNEI. V lost 5 bases and J 0 bases, leaving 11 bases between the germline ends. The CDR3 runs 16 residues. This CDR3 reads CASSRDASSGANVLTF. The CDR3 DNA reads as TGTGCCAGCAGTCGGGACGCCAGCTCTGGGGCCAACGTCCTGACTTTC.

A few counts support this clone. The gene calls are TRBV7-2 and TRBJ2-7, with 9 bases fitting TRBD2. The V and J ends lost 1 base and 11 bases, in that order; junction bases with no gene match: 9. Germline V gives CDR1 SGHTA, CDR2 FQGNSA. This CDR3 has 14 residues. Here the CDR3 DNA reads TGTGCCAGCAGCTTAGGCGGGGGGGCTCCGAAGAAGTACTTC. Its translation is CASSLGGGAPKKYF.

This chain connects TRBV6-1 to TRBJ2-2, with D uncertain. Trimming removed 7 bases at V and 0 bases at J, with 12 bases between. Germline assignment: CDR1 MNHNS and CDR2 SASEGT. The CDR3 extends over 15 amino acids. The DNA for the CDR3 is TGTGCCAGCACCCAAGGGTCGGCGAACACCGGGGAGCTGTTTTTT. This translates into CASTQGSANTGELFF.

This chain connects TRBV5-4 to TRBJ2-5, with D tentatively TRBD1 (6 bases). V gave up 2 bases and J gave up 3 bases, with 11 bases separating them. CDR3 length: 14 residues. Germline V CDR1 and CDR2: SGHNT, YYREEE (reference sequence). The CDR3 DNA follows: TGTGCCAGCAGCTTAACAGGGCAGGAAGAGACCCAGTACTTC. It yields the protein CASSLTGQEETQYF.

The genes are TRBV2 and TRBJ1-6; no firm D call. V was shortened by 7 bases and J by 10 bases, with 11 bases between the two germline ends. The CDR3 runs to 12 residues. In germline, CDR1 is SNHLY, CDR2 FYNNEI. The CDR3 region is CASNILSSPLHF. The CDR3 bases are TGTGCCAGCAACATCTTAAGCTCACCCCTCCACTTT. The full variable domain, its missing parts supplied by reference TRBV2 and TRBJ1-6, is EPEVTQTPSHQVTQMGQEVILRCVPISNHLYFYWYRQILGQKVEFLVSFYNNEISEKSEIFDDQFSVERPDGSNFTLKIRSTKLEDSAMYFCASNILSSPLHFGNGTRLTVT.

This clone was counted a few times. This rearrangement joins TRBV2 to TRBJ2-1; TRBD2 might be the D (5 bases). Trimming stripped 7 bases from V and 1 base from J, with 14 bases between. Looked up from germline, CDR1 is SNHLY and CDR2 is FYNNEI. The CDR3 contains 15 residues. CDR3 DNA sequence: TGTGCCAGCAATCCGGACGCGGGTTCCTACAATGAGCAGTTCTTC. This codes for CASNPDAGSYNEQFF. The complete variable domain, with remaining parts taken from reference TRBV2 and TRBJ2-1, reads EPEVTQTPSHQVTQMGQEVILRCVPISNHLYFYWYRQILGQKVEFLVSFYNNEISEKSEIFDDQFSVERPDGSNFTLKIRSTKLEDSAMYFCASNPDAGSYNEQFFGPGTRLTVL.

V is TRBV5-1 and J is TRBJ2-5; D uncertain. This CDR3 spans 12 amino acids. Trimming took 6 bases from V and 1 from J, leaving 7 bases between them. The germline gives CDR1 SGHRS, CDR2 YFSETQ. This CDR3 is CASMGAQETQYF. DNA for the CDR3: TGCGCCAGCATGGGTGCCCAAGAGACCCAGTACTTC.

This chain connects TRBV28 to TRBJ1-2, with TRBD1 identical over 7 bases. The CDR3 contains 15 residues. J was trimmed by 8 bases and V by 5 bases; bases with no gene match: 14. CDR1 MDHEN and CDR2 SYDVKM come from the germline V gene. This CDR3 reads CASSIIQGSLGGYTF. DNA of the CDR3: TGTGCCAGCAGTATCATACAGGGGTCTTTGGGAGGCTACACCTTC.

This chain links TRBV4-1 with TRBJ2-6; 8 bases are shared with TRBD1. The junction had 2 bases not matched to a gene; V was cut back by 1 base and J by 0 bases. The CDR3 totals 17 residues. The germline CDR1 and CDR2 sequences are MGHRA and YSYEKL. CDR3 in DNA: TGCGCCAGCAGCCAAGTGGGACAGGTCTCTGGGGCCAACGTCCTGACTTTC. Translating it yields CASSQVGQVSGANVLTF.

V usage is TRBV20-1 and J usage is TRBJ2-1; D is unresolved. Germline assignment: CDR1 DFQATT and CDR2 SNEGSKA (reference sequence). This CDR3 has 11 amino acids. Trimming shortened V by 3 bases and J by 11 bases, and 11 bases separated the two germline ends. Here the CDR3 reads CSARGPTQQFF. CDR3 in DNA: TGCAGTGCTAGGGGCCCCACTCAGCAGTTCTTC.

This clone was seen at least ten times. The chain joins TRBV7-2 to TRBJ2-1, with D possibly TRBD1 on 5 matching bases. V was pared by 5 bases and J by 10 bases, with 15 bases between. CDR1 and CDR2 (germline): SGHTA, FQGNSA. The CDR3 covers 13 residues. The CDR3 is CASSKRQTGEQFF. CDR3 bases: TGTGCCAGCAGCAAAAGACAGACCGGGGAGCAGTTCTTC.

The rearrangement uses TRBV10-3 and TRBJ1-4; 7 bases fit TRBD1. The CDR3 runs 14 residues. The V segment lost 5 bases and the J segment 8 bases; nucleotides outside the gene matches: 8. Germline values: CDR1 ENHRY, CDR2 SYGVKD. The CDR3 reads CAISQTGQGEKLFF. As DNA, the CDR3 is TGTGCCATCAGTCAGACAGGGCAAGGAGAAAAACTGTTTTTT.

The chain combines TRBV6-1 with TRBJ2-1; 14 bases are shared with TRBD2. Germline CDR1 reads MNHNS; CDR2 reads SASEGT. The CDR3 is made up of 14 amino acids. CDR3 sequence reads: CASGLAGGYNEQFF. The CDR3 DNA reads TGTGCTAGTGGACTAGCGGGGGGTTACAATGAGCAGTTCTTC.

The J gene is TRBJ1-1, the V gene TRBV18; no definite D call. The CDR3 totals 18 residues. CDR1 is KGHSH and CDR2 is LQKENI in the germline V gene. Trimming removed 3 bases at V and 0 bases at J, with 20 bases between. As DNA, the CDR3 is TGTGCCAGCTCACCGACTCGAGTCGGAGGTGCGATGAACACTGAAGCTTTCTTT. Its protein is CASSPTRVGGAMNTEAFF.

The chain combines TRBV28 with TRBJ2-7, with TRBD1 matching over 8 bases. The CDR3 extends over 15 amino acids. The junction had 3 bases not matched to a gene; V was cut back by 2 bases and J by 0 bases. The V gene's germline CDR1 is MDHEN and CDR2 SYDVKM. The CDR3 nucleotides read TGTGCCAGCAGTTTAATGGGGACAGGCTCCTACGAGCAGTACTTC. It is translated as CASSLMGTGSYEQYF.

The J gene is TRBJ2-3, the V gene TRBV28; 7 positions agree with TRBD2. From germline, CDR1 is MDHEN and CDR2 SYDVKM. The CDR3 totals 17 residues. J was trimmed by 2 bases and V by 3 bases; bases with no gene match: 11. Written as DNA, the CDR3 is TGTGCCAGCAGTTTGGGCAGTCGGCGGGACTACACAGATACGCAGTATTTT. This encodes CASSLGSRRDYTDTQYF.

The gene calls are TRBV5-5 and TRBJ2-7; perhaps TRBD2 as D (6 bases). This CDR3 contains 14 residues. Trimming took 2 bases from V and 3 from J, leaving 12 bases between them. Per the germline V gene, CDR1 is SGHKS and CDR2 is YYEKEE (reference sequence). CDR3 residues: CASSFGGGGYEQYF. CDR3 nucleotide sequence: TGTGCCAGCAGCTTTGGGGGAGGCGGCTACGAGCAGTACTTC. Full variable domain (missing parts from reference TRBV5-5 and TRBJ2-7): DAGVTQSPTHLIKTRGQQVTLRCSPISGHKSVSWYQQVLGQGPQFIFQYYEKEERGRGNFPDRFSARQFPNYSSELNVNALLLGDSALYLCASSFGGGGYEQYFGPGTRLTVT.

This chain uses TRBV6-5 with TRBJ2-2; D is unresolved. Germline V gene lookup returns CDR1 MNHEY and CDR2 SVGAGI. The V end was cut by 8 bases, the J end by 3 bases, with 16 bases between. The CDR3 has 15 amino acids. CDR3 sequence: CASSGSRGDTGELFF. The CDR3 DNA is TGTGCCAGCTCAGGCAGCAGAGGCGACACCGGGGAGCTGTTTTTT.

This clone was counted once. The CDR3, as DNA: TGCGCCAGCAGCCGAGACGGCGGGAGCAATCAGCCCCAGCATTTT. Protein: CASSRDGGSNQPQHF. V and J are TRBV5-1 and TRBJ1-5; no clear D. This CDR3 contains 15 residues. Looked up from germline, CDR1 is SGHRS and CDR2 is YFSETQ. V was pared by 4 bases and J by 1 base, with 12 bases between.

This clone was counted a single time. The chain recombines TRBV19 with TRBJ1-1; no definite D call. This CDR3 contains 12 residues. Germline loops: CDR1 LNHDA, CDR2 SQIVND (reference sequence). The germline V and J ends were trimmed by 6 bases and 0 bases, with 5 bases remaining between them. This CDR3 reads CASRGMNTEAFF. The CDR3 DNA follows: TGTGCCAGTAGGGGGATGAACACTGAAGCTTTCTTT.

The rearrangement links TRBV27 to TRBJ1-6; D call uncertain. The CDR3 spans 12 residues. V lost 6 bases, J lost 10 bases, and 10 bases lay in between. The germline CDR1 and CDR2 sequences are MNHEY and SMNVEV (reference sequence). The CDR3 nucleotides are TGTGCCAGCAGCAATGGCGAATCACCCCTCCACTTT. Translation: CASSNGESPLHF.

This chain links TRBV10-3 with TRBJ2-5, with D tentatively TRBD1 or TRBD2 (5 bases each). The germline CDR1 and CDR2 sequences are ENHRY and SYGVKD. Trimming left V 2 bases short and J 4 bases short, with 14 bases between. The CDR3 loop spans 15 amino acids. The CDR3 DNA reads as TGTGCCATCAGTGAGACTGCCAGGGACGGAGAGACCCAGTACTTC. The encoded protein is CAISETARDGETQYF.

The rearrangement joins TRBV7-8 to TRBJ2-7; 7 nucleotides line up with TRBD2. The CDR3 consists of 15 residues. Germline-derived CDR1 and CDR2 are SGHVS and FQNEAQ. Germline trimming cut 5 bases from V and 1 base from J; bases unmatched to any gene: 8. CDR3 bases: TGTGCCAGCAGCCCCAGCGGGGCCCTATCCTACGAGCAGTACTTC. Translated: CASSPSGALSYEQYF.

The chain combines TRBV5-1 with TRBJ1-6; 10 positions agree with TRBD1. Germline V gene lookup returns CDR1 SGHRS and CDR2 YFSETQ. The CDR3 consists of 17 residues. Unmatched junction bases numbered 6, after V lost 4 bases and J lost 2 bases. The CDR3 DNA is TGCGCCAGCAGCCTGCGACAGGGGGCCACCTATAATTCACCCCTCCACTTT. Encoded protein: CASSLRQGATYNSPLHF.

The chain couples TRBV7-6 to TRBJ1-4; a possible D gene is TRBD1 (5 bases). CDR1 SGHVS and CDR2 FNYEAQ come from the germline V gene. The CDR3 totals 13 residues. The V end was cut by 4 bases, the J end by 8 bases, with 11 bases between. The CDR3 spells CASSSRRGEKLFF. In nucleotides, the CDR3 is TGTGCCAGCAGCTCAAGGAGGGGAGAAAAACTGTTTTTT.

This chain uses TRBV5-1 with TRBJ2-2, with D hard to call. This CDR3 region has 14 residues. Trimming cost V 3 bases and J 7 bases, with 13 bases left between them. In germline, CDR1 is SGHRS, CDR2 YFSETQ. The CDR3 protein is CASSWLQIGGELFF. The CDR3 DNA is TGCGCCAGCAGCTGGTTACAAATCGGCGGGGAGCTGTTTTTT.